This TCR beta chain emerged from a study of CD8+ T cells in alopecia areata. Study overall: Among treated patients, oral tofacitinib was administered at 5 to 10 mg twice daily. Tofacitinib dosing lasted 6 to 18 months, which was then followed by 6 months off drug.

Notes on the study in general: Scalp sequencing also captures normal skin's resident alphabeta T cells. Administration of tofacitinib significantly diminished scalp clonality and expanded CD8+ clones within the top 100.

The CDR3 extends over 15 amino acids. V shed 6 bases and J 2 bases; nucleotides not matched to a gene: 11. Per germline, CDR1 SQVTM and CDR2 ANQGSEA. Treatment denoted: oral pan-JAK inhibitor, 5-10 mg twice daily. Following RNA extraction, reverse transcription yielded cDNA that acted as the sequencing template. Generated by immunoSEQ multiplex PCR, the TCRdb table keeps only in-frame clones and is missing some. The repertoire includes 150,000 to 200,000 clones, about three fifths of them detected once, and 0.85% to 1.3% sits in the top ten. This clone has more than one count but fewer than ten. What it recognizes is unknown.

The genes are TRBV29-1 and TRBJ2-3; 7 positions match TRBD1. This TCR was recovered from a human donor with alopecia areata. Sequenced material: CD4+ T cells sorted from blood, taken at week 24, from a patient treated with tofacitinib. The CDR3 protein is CSVDRTGVFTDTQYF. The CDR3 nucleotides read TGCAGCGTGGATCGTACAGGGGTTTTCACAGATACGCAGTATTTT.